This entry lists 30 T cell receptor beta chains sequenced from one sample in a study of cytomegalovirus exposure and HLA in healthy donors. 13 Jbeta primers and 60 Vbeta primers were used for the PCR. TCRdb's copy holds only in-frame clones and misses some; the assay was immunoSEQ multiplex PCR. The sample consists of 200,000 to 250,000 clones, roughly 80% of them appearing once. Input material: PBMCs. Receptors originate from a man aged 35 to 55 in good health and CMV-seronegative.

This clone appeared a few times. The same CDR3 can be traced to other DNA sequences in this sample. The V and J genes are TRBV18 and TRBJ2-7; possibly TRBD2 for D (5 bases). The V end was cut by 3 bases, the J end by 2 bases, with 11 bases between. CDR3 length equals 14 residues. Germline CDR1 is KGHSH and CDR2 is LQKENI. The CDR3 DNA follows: TGTGCCAGCTCACCCGGCCGAGGGACCTACGAGCAGTACTTC. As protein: CASSPGRGTYEQYF.

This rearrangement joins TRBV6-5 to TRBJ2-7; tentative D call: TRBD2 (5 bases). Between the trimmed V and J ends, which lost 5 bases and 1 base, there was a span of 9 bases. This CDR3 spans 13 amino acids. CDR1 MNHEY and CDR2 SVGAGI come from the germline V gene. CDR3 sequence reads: CASSSSGSYEQYF. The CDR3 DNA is TGTGCCAGCAGTAGCAGCGGTTCCTACGAGCAGTACTTC.

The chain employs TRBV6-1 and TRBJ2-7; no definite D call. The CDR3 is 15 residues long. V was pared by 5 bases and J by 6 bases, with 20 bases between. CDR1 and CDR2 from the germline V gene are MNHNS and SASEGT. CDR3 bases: TGTGCCAGCAGTAAGACCCCCCCTATAGCCCTCGAGCAGTACTTC. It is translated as CASSKTPPIALEQYF.

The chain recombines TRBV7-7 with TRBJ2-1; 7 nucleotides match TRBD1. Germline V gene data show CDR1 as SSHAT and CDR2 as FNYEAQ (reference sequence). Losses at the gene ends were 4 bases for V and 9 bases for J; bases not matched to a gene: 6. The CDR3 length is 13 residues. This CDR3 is CASSSGQPSEQFF. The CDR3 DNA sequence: TGTGCCAGCAGCTCGGGACAGCCATCTGAGCAGTTCTTC. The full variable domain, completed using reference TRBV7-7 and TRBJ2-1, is GAGVSQSPRYKVTKRGQDVTLRCDPISSHATLYWYQQALGQGPEFLTYFNYEAQPDKSGLPSDRFSAERPEGSISTLTIQRTEQRDSAMYRCASSSGQPSEQFFGPGTRLTVL.

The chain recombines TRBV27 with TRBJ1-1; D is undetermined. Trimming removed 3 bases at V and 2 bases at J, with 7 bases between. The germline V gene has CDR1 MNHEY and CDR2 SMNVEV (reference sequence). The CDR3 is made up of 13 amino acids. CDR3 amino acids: CASSFNINTEAFF. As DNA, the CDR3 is TGTGCCAGCAGTTTCAACATAAACACTGAAGCTTTCTTT.

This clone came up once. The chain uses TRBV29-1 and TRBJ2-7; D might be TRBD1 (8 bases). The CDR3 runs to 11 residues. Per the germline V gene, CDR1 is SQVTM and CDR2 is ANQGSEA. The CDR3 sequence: CRGGDRNEQYF. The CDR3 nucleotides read TGCAGGGGGGGGGACAGGAACGAGCAGTACTTC.

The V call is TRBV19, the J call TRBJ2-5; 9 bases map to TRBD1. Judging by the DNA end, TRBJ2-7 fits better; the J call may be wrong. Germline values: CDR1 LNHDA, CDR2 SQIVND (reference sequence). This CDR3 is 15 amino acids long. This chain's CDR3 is CASRAGPGQGYEQYF. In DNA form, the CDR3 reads TGTGCCAGTAGGGCTGGACCGGGACAGGGATACGAGCAGTACTTC.

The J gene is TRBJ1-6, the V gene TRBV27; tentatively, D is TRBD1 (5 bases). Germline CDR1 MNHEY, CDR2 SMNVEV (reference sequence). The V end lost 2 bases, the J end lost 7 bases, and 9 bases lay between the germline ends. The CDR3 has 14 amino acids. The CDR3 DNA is TGTGCCAGCAGTTTACGGACACAGAATTCACCCCTCCACTTT. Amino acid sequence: CASSLRTQNSPLHF.

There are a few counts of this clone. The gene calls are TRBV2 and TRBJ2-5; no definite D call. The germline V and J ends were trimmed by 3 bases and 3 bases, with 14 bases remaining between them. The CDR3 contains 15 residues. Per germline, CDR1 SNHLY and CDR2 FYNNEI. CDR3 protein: CASSDFRRSKETQYF. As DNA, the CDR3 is TGTGCCAGCAGTGATTTTCGGCGGAGTAAAGAGACCCAGTACTTC.

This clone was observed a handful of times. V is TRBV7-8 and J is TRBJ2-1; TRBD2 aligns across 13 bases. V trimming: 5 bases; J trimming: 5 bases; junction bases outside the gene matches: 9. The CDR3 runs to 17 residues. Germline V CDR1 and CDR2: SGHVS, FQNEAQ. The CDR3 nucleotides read TGTGCCAGCAGCCCCAGGACTAGCGGGGGTATAAACAATGAGCAGTTCTTC. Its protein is CASSPRTSGGINNEQFF.

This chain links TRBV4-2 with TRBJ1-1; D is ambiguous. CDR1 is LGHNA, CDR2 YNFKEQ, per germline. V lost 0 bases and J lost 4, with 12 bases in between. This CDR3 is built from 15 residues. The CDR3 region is CASSQDLSGVTEAFF. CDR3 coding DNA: TGTGCCAGCAGCCAAGATCTTTCGGGAGTCACTGAAGCTTTCTTT.

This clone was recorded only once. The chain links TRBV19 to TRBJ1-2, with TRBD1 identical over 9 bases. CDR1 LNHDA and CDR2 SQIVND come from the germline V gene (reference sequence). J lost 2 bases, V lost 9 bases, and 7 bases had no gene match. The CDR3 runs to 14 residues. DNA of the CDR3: TGTGCCAGCGCTCCGGGACAGGGAAACTATGGCTACACCTTC. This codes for CASAPGQGNYGYTF.

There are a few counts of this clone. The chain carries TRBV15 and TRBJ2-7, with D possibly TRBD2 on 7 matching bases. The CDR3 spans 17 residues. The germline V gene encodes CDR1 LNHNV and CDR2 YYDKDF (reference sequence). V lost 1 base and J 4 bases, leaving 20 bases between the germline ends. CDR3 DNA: TGTGCCACCAGCAGAGTGAGATCGGGGGGCGCTTGGTACGAGCAGTACTTC. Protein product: CATSRVRSGGAWYEQYF.

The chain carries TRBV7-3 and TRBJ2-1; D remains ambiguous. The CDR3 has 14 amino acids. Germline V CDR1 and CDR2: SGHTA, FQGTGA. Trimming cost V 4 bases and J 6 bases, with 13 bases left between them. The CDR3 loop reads CASSSPDTTNEQFF. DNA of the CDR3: TGTGCCAGCAGCTCTCCAGACACAACCAATGAGCAGTTCTTC. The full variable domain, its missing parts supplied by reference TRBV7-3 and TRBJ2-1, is GAGVSQTPSNKVTEKGKYVELRCDPISGHTALYWYRQSLGQGPEFLIYFQGTGAADDSGLPNDRFFAVRPEGSVSTLKIQRTERGDSAVYLCASSSPDTTNEQFFGPGTRLTVL.

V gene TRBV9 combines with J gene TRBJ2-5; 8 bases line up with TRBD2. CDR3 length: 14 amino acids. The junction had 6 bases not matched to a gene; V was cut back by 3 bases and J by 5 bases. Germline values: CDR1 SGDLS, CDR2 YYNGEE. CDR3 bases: TGTGCCAGCAGCGCGGGACTAGTCGGTGAGACCCAGTACTTC. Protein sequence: CASSAGLVGETQYF.

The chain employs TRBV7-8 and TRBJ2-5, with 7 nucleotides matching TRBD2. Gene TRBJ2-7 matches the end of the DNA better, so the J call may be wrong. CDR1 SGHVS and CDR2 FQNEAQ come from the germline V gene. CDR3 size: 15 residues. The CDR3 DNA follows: TGTGCCAGCAGCTTAGTGGAGGGAGGGTCCTACGAGCAGTACTTC. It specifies CASSLVEGGSYEQYF.

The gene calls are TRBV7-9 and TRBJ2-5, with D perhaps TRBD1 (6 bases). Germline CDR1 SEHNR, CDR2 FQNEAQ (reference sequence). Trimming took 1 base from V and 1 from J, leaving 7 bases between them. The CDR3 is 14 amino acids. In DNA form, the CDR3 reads TGTGCCAGCAGCTTAGTGGACAGCCAAGAGACCCAGTACTTC. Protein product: CASSLVDSQETQYF.

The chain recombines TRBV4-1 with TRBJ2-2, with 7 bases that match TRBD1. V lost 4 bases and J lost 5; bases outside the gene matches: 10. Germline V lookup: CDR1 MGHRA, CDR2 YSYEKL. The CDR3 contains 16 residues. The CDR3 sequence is CASSPYRDRLTGELFF. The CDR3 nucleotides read TGCGCCAGCAGCCCTTACCGGGACAGATTAACCGGGGAGCTGTTTTTT.

CDR3 in amino acids: CASSSRIGASGGDEQYF. The CDR3 DNA reads as TGTGCCAGCAGTTCCCGTATTGGCGCTAGCGGGGGGGACGAGCAGTACTTC. V gene TRBV27 combines with J gene TRBJ2-7; TRBD2 matches at 12 bases. This CDR3 has 17 residues. With 4 bases clipped from V and 5 bases from J, the junction kept 12 bases outside the gene matches. Germline lookup yields CDR1 MNHEY and CDR2 SMNVEV (reference sequence).

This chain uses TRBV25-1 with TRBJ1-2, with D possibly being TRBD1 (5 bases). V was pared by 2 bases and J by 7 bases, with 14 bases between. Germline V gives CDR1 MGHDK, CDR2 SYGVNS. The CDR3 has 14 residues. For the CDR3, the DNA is TGTGCCAGCAGTGAAAGCCAGGGTGTCAGTGGCTACACCTTC. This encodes CASSESQGVSGYTF.

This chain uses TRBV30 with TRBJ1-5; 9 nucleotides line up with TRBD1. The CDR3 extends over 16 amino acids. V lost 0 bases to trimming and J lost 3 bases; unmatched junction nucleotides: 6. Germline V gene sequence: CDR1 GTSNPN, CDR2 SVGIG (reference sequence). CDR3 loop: CAWSVLGQGNNQPQHF. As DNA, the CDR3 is TGTGCCTGGAGTGTACTAGGACAGGGGAACAATCAGCCCCAGCATTTT.

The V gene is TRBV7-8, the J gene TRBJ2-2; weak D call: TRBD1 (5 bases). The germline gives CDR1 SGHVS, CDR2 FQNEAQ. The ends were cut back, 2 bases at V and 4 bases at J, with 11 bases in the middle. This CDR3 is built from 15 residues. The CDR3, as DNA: TGTGCCAGCAGCTTACAGGGATTCGGCACCGGGGAGCTGTTTTTT. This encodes CASSLQGFGTGELFF.

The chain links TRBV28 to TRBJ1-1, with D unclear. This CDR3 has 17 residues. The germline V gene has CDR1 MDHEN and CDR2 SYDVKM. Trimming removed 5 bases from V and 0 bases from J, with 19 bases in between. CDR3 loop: CASSAKPGAHLNTEAFF. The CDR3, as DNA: TGTGCCAGCAGTGCAAAACCGGGAGCCCATTTGAACACTGAAGCTTTCTTT.

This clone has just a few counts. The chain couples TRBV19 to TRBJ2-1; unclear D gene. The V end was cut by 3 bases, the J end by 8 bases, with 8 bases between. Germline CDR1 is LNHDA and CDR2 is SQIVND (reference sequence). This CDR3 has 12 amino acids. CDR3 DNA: TGTGCCAGTAGTATGGAGATCCATGAGCAGTTCTTC. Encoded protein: CASSMEIHEQFF.

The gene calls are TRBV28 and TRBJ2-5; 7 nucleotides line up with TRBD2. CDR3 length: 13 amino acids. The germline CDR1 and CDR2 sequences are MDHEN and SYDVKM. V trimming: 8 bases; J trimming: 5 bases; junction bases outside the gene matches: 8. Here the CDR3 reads CASRAGSRETQYF. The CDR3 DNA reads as TGTGCCAGCCGAGCGGGGTCCCGGGAGACCCAGTACTTC.

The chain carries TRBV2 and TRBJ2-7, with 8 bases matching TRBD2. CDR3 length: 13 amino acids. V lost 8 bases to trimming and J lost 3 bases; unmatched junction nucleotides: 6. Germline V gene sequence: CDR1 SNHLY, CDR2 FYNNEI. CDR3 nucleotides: TGTGCCAGCGTGACTAGCGCGGACTACGAGCAGTACTTC. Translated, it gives CASVTSADYEQYF. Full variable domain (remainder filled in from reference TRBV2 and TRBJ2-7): EPEVTQTPSHQVTQMGQEVILRCVPISNHLYFYWYRQILGQKVEFLVSFYNNEISEKSEIFDDQFSVERPDGSNFTLKIRSTKLEDSAMYFCASVTSADYEQYFGPGTRLTVT.

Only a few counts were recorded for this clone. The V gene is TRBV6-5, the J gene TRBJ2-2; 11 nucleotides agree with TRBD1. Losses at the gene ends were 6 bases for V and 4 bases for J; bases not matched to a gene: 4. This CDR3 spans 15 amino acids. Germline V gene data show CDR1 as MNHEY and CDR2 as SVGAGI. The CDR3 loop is CASRTGTGGTGELFF. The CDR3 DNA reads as TGTGCCAGCAGAACCGGGACAGGGGGCACCGGGGAGCTGTTTTTT.

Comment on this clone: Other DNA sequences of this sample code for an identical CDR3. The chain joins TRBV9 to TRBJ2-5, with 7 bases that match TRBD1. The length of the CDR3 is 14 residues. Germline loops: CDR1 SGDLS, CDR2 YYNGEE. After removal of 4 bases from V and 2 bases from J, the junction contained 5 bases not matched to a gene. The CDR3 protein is CASSPRDSQETQYF. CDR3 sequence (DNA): TGTGCCAGCAGCCCCCGGGACAGTCAAGAGACCCAGTACTTC.

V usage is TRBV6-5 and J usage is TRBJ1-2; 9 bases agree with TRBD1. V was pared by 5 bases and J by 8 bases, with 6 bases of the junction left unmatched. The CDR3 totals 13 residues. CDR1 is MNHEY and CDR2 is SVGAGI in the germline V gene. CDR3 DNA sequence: TGTGCCAGCAGTCCCGGGACAGGGCGAGGCTACACCTTC. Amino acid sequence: CASSPGTGRGYTF.

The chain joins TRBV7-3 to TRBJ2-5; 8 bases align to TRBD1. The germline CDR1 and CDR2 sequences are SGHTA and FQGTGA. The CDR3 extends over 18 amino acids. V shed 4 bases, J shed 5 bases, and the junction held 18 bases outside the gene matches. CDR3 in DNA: TGTGCCAGCAGCTCCCCAATGGAGGCAGGGGGCTTCGGGGAGACCCAGTACTTC. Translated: CASSSPMEAGGFGETQYF.